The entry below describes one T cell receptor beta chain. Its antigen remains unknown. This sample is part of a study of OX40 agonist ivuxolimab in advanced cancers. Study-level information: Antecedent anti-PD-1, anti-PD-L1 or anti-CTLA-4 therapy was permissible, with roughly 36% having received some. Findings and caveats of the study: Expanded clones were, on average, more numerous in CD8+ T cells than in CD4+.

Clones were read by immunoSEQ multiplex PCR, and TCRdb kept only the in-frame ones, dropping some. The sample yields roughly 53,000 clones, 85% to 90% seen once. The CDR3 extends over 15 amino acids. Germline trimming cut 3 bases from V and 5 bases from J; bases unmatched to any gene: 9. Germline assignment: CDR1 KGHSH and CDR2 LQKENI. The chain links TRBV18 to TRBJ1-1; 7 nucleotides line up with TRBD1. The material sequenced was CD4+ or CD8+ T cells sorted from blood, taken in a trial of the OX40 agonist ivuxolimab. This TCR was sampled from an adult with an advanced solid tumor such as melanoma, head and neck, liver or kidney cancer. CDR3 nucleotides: TGTGCCAGCTCACCGCCTACAGGGGCCCCTACTGAAGCTTTCTTT. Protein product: CASSPPTGAPTEAFF.